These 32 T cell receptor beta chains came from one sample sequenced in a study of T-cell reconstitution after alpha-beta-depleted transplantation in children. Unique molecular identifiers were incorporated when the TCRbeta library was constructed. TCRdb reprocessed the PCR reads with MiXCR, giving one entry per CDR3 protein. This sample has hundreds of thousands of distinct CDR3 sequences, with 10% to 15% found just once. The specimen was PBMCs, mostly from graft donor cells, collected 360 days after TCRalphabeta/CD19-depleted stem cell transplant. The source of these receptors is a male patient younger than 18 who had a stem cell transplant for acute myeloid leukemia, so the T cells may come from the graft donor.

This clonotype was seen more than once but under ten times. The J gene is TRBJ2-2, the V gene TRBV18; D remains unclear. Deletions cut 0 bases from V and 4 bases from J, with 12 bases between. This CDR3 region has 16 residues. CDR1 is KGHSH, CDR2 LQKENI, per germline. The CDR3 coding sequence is TGTGCCAGCTCACCACCGGGAACTAAGGGCACCGGGGAGCTGTTTTTT. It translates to CASSPPGTKGTGELFF. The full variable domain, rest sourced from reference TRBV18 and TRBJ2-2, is NAGVMQNPRHLVRRRGQEARLRCSPMKGHSHVYWYRQLPEEGLKFMVYLQKENIIDESGMPKERFSAEFPKEGPSILRIQQVVRGDSAAYFCASSPPGTKGTGELFFGEGSRLTVL.

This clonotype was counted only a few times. CDR3 residues: CASSKESEQYF. The DNA of the CDR3 is TGTGCCAGCAGCAAGGAAAGCGAGCAGTACTTC. The gene calls are TRBV12-3 or TRBV12-4 and TRBJ2-7; unclear D gene. V was shortened by 6 bases and J by 6 bases, with 9 bases between the two germline ends. This CDR3 spans 11 amino acids.

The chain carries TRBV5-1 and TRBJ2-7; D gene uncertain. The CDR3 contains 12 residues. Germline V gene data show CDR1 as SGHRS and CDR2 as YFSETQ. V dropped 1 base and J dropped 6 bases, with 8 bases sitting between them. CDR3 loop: CASSLFPGEQYV. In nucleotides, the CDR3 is TGCGCCAGCAGCTTGTTTCCGGGCGAGCAGTACGTC.

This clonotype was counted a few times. The CDR3 bases are TGTGCCAGCAGCCTACTAAGGGGGGTGAGCTATGGCTACACCTTC. It encodes CASSLLRGVSYGYTF. The chain uses TRBV5-5 and TRBJ1-2, with D perhaps matching TRBD1 (6 bases). The V gene's germline CDR1 is SGHKS and CDR2 YYEKEE (reference sequence). CDR3 size: 15 residues. Trimming removed 4 bases at V and 4 bases at J, with 17 bases between.

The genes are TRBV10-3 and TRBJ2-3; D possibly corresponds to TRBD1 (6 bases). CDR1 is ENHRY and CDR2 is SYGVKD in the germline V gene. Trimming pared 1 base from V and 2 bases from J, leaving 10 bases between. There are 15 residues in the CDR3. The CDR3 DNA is TGTGCCATCAGTGAGTATCGGACAGCCACAGATACGCAGTATTTT. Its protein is CAISEYRTATDTQYF.

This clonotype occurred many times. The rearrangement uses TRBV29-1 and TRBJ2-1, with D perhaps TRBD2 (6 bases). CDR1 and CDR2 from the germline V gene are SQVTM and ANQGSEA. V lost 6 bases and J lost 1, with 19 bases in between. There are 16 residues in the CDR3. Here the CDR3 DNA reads TGCAGCGTCGTCTCTTGGGCGCGGGGTTCCTACAATGAGCAGTTCTTC. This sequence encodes CSVVSWARGSYNEQFF.

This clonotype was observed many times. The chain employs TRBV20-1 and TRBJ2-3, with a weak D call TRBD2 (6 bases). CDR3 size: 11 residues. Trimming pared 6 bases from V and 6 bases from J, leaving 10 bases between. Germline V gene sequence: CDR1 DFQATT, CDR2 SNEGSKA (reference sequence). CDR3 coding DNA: TGCAGTGCAAACCTAGCGGATACGCAGTATTTT. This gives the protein CSANLADTQYF.

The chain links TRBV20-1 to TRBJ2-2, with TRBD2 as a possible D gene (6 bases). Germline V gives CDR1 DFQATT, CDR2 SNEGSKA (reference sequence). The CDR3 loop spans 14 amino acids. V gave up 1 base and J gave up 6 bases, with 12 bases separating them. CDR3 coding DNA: TGCAGTGCTAGAGCGGGAGCCTGGGCCGGGGAGCTGTTTTTT. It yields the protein CSARAGAWAGELFF.

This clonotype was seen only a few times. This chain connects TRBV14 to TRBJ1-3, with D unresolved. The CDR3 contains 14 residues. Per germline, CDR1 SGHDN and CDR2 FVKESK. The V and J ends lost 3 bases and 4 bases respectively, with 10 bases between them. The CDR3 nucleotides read TGTGCCAGCAGCCATCTTCATTCCGGAAACACCATATATTTT. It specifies CASSHLHSGNTIYF.

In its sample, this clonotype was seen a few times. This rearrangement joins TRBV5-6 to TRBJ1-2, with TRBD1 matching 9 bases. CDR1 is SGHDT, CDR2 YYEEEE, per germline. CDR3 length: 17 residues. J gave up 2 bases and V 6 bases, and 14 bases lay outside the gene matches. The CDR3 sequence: CASIQRRDRDWNYGYTF. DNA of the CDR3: TGTGCCAGCATTCAGCGACGGGACAGGGACTGGAACTATGGCTACACCTTC.

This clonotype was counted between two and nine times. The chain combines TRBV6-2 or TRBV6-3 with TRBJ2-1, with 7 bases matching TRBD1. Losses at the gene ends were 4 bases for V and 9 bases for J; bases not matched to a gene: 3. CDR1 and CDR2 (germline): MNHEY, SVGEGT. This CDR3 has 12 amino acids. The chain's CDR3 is CASSFPGGEQFF. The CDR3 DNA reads TGTGCCAGCAGTTTTCCAGGGGGTGAGCAGTTCTTC.

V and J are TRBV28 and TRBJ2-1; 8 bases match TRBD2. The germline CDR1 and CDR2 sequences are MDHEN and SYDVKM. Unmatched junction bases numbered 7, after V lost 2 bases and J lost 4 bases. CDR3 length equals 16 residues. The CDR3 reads CASSLRRAGGYNEQFF. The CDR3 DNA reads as TGTGCCAGCAGTTTACGCAGGGCGGGAGGTTACAATGAGCAGTTCTTC. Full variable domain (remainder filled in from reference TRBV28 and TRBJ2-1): DVKVTQSSRYLVKRTGEKVFLECVQDMDHENMFWYRQDPGLGLRLIYFSYDVKMKEKGDIPEGYSVSREKKERFSLILESASTNQTSMYLCASSLRRAGGYNEQFFGPGTRLTVL.

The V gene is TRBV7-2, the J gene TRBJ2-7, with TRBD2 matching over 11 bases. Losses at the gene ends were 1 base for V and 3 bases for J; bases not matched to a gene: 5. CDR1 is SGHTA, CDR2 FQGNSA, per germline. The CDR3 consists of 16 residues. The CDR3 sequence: CASSLGGLADYYEQYF. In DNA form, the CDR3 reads TGTGCCAGCAGCTTAGGGGGACTAGCGGATTACTACGAGCAGTACTTC.

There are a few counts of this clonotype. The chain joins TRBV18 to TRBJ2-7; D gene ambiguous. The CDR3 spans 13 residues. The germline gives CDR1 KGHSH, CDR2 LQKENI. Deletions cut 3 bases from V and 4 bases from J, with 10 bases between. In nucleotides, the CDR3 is TGTGCCAGCTCACCGAGTGTCACTTACGAGCAGTACTTC. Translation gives CASSPSVTYEQYF.

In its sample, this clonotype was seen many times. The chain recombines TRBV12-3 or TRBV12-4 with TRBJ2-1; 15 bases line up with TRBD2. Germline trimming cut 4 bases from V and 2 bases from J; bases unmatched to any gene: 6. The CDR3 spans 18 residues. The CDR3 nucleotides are TGTGCCAGCAGTTATAGGGGACTAGCGGGAGGCGCCTACAATGAGCAGTTCTTC. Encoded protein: CASSYRGLAGGAYNEQFF.

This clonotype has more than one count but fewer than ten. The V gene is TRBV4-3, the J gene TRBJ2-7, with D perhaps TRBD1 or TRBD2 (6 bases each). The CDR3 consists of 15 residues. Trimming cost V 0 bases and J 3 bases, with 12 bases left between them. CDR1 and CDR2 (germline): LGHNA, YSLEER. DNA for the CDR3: TGCGCCAGCAGCCAAGATTGGAGGGGGAGCTACGAGCAGTACTTC. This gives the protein CASSQDWRGSYEQYF.

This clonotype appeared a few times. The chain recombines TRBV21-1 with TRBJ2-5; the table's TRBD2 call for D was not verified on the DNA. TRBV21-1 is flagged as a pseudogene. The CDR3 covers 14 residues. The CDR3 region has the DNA TGTGCCAGCAGCACCGGATACGCTAAGGAGACCCAGTACTTC. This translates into CASSTGYAKETQYF.

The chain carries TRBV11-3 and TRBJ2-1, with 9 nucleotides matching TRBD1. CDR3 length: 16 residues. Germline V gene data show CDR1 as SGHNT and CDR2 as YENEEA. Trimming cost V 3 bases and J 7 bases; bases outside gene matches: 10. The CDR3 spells CASSFLTGGGKNEQFF. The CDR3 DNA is TGTGCCAGCAGCTTCCTTACAGGGGGCGGTAAGAATGAGCAGTTCTTC.

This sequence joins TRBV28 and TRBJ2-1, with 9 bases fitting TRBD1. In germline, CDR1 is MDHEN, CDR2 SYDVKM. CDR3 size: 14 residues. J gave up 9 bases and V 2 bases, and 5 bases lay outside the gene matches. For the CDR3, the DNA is TGTGCCAGCAGTTTAAACAGGGGGCTCGTTGAGCAGTTCTTC. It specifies CASSLNRGLVEQFF.

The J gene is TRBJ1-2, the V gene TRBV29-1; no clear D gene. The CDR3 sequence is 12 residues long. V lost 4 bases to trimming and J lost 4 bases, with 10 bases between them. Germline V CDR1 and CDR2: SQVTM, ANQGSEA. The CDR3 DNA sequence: TGCAGCGTTGGTCCCGATGGCTATGGCTACACCTTC. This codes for CSVGPDGYGYTF.

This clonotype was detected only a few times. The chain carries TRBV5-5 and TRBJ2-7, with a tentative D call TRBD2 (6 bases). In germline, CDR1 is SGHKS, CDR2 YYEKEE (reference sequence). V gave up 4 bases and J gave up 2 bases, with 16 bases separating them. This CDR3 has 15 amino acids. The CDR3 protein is CASSISPGATYEQYF. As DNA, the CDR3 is TGTGCCAGCAGCATCAGCCCGGGAGCCACCTACGAGCAGTACTTC.

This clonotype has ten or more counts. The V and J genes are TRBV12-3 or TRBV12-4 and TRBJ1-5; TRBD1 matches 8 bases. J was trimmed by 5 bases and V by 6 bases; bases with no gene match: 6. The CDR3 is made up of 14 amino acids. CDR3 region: CASRRTGYDQPQHF. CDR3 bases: TGTGCCAGCAGACGGACAGGGTACGATCAGCCCCAGCATTTT.

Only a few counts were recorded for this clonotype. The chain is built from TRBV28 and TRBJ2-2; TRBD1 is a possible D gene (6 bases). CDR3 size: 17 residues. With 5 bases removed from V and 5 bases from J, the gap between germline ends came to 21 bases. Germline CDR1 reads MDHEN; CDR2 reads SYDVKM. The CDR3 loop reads CASSDRDTRSPTGELFF. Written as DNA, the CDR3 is TGTGCCAGCAGTGACCGGGACACCCGAAGCCCAACCGGGGAGCTGTTTTTT.

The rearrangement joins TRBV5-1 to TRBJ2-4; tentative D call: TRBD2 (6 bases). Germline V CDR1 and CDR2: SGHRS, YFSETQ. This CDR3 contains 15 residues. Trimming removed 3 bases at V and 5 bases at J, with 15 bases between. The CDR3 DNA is TGCGCCAGCAGCTCCCGATGGGGCGGGGAAAACATTCAGTACTTC. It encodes CASSSRWGGENIQYF.

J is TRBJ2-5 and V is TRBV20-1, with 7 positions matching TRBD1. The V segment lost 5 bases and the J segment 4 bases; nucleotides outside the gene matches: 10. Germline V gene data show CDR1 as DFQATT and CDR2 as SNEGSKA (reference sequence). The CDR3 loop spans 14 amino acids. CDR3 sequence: CSARKGQRRETQYF. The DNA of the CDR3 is TGCAGTGCTCGGAAGGGACAGCGCCGAGAGACCCAGTACTTC.

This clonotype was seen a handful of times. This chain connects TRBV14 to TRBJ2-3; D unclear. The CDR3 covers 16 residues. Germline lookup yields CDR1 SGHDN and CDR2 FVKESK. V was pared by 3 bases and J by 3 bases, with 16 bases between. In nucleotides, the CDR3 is TGTGCCAGCAGCCAGATGTTTCCTTTTGAAACAGATACGCAGTATTTT. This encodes CASSQMFPFETDTQYF.

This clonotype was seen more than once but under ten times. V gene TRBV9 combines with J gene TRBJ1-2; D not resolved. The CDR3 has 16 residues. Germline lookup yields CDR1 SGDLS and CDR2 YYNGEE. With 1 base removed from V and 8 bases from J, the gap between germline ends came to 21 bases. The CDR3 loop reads CASSVKLLPETPGYTF. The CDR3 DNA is TGTGCCAGCAGCGTAAAACTTCTCCCCGAAACACCGGGCTACACCTTC.

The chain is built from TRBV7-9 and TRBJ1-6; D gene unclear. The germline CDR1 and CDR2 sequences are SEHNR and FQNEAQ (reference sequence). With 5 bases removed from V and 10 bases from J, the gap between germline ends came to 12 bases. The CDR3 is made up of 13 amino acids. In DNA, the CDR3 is TGTGCCAGCAGCCCTGGACCGGGGTCACCCCTCCACTTT. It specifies CASSPGPGSPLHF.

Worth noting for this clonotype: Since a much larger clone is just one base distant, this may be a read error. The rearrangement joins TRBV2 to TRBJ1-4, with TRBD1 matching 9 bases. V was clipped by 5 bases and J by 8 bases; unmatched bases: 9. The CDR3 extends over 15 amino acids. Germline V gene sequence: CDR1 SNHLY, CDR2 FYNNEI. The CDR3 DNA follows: TGTGCCAGCAGTTTGAGCTGGACAGGGGTGGAAAAACTGTTTTTT. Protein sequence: CASSLSWTGVEKLFF.

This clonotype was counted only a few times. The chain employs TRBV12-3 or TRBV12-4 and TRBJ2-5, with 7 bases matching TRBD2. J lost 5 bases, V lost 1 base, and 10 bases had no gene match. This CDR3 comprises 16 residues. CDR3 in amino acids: CASSLGGGYSEETQYF. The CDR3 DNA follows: TGTGCCAGCAGTTTAGGGGGAGGGTACTCCGAGGAGACCCAGTACTTC.

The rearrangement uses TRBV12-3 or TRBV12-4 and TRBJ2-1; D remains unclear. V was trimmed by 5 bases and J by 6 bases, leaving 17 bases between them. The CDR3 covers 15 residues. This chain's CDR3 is CASSPRLTLRNEQFF. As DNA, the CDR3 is TGTGCCAGCAGTCCCCGCCTGACTTTACGCAATGAGCAGTTCTTC.

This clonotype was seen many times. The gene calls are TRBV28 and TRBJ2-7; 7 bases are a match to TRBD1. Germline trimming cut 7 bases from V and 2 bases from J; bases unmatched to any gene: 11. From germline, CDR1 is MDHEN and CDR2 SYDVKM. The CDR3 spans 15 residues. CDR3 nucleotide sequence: TGTGCCAGCACCGGCCATCTAAGGGGGCCCTACGAGCAGTACTTC. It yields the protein CASTGHLRGPYEQYF.